The count of the clone carrying this T cell receptor beta chain is one. The data stem from a study of OX40 agonist ivuxolimab in advanced cancers. Study at large: Patients were dosed intravenously with ivuxolimab at 0.01 to 10 mg/kg every 2 weeks. Every patient in dose escalation had hepatocellular carcinoma, melanoma, renal cell or head and neck cancer.

Sequenced by immunoSEQ multiplex PCR; TCRdb stores in-frame clones only, minus some. The sample includes fewer than 90,000 clones, 93% of them seen just once. CDR1 is GTSNPN and CDR2 is SVGIG in the germline V gene (reference sequence). This CDR3 is 16 amino acids long. The V gene lost 0 bases and the J gene lost 0 bases, with 9 bases spanning the gap. The sample here was CD4+ or CD8+ T cells sorted from blood, taken in a trial of the OX40 agonist ivuxolimab. The rearrangement joins TRBV30 to TRBJ2-6, with D hard to call. This TCR derives from an adult with an advanced solid tumor such as melanoma, head and neck, liver or kidney cancer. CDR3 region: CAWSVPINSGANVLTF. The CDR3 DNA reads as TGTGCCTGGAGTGTCCCTATTAACTCTGGGGCCAACGTCCTGACTTTC.